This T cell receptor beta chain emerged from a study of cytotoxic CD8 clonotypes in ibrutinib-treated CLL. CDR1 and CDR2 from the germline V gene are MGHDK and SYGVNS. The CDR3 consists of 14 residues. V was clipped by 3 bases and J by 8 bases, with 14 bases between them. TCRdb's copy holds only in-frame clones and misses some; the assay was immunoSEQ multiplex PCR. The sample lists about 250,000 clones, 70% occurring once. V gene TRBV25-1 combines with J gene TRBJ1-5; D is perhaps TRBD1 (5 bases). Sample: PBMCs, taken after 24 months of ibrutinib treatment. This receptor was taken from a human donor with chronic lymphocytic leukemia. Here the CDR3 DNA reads TGTGCCAGCAGTGACCCCGGGGCGCCGGAGCCCCAGCATTTT. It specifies CASSDPGAPEPQHF.